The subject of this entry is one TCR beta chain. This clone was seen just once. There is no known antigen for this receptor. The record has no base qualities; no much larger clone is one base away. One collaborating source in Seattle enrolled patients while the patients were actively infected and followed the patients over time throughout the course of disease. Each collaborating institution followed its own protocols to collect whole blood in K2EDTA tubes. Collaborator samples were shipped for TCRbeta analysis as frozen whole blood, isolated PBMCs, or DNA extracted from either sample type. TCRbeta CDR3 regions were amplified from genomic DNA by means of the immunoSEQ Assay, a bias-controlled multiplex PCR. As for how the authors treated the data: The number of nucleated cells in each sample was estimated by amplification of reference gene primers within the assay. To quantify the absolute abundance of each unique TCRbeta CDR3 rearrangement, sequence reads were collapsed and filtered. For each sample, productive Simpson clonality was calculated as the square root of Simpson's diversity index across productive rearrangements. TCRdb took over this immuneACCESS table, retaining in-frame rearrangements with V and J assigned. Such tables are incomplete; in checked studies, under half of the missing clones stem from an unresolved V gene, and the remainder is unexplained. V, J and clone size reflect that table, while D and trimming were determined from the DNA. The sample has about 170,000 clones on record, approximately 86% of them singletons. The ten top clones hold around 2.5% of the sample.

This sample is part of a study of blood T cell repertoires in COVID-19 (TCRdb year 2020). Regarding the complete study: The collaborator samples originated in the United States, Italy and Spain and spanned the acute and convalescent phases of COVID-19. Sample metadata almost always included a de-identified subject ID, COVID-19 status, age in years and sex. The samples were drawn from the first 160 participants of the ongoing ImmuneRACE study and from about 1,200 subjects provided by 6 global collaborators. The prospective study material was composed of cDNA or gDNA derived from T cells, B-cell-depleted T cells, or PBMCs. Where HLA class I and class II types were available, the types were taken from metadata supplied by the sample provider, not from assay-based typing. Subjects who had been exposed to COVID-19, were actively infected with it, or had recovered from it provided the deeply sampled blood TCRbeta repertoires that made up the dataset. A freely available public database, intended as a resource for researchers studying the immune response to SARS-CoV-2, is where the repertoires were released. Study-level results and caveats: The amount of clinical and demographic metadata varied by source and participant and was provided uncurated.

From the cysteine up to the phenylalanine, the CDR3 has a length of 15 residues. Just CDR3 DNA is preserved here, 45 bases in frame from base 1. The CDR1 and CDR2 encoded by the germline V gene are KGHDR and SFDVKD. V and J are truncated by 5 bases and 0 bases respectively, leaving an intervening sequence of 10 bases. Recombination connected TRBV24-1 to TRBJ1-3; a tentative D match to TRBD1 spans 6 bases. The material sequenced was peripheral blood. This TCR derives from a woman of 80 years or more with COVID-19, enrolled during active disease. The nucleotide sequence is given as TGTGCCACCAGTGGAACAGGGAGCTCTGGAAACACCATATATTTT. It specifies CATSGTGSSGNTIYF.